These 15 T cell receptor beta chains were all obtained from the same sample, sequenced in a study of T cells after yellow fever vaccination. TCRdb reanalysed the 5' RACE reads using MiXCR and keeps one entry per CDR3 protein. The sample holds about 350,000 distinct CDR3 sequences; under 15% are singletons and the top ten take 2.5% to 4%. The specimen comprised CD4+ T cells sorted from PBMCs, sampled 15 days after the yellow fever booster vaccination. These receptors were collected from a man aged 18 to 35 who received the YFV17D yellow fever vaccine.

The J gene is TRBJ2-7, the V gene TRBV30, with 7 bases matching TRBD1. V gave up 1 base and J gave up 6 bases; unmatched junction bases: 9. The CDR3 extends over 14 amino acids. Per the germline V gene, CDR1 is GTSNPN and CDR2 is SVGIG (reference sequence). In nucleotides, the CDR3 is TGTGCCTGGAGTGGACAGGGAGCAGCGTCCGAGCAGTACTTC. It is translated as CAWSGQGAASEQYF.

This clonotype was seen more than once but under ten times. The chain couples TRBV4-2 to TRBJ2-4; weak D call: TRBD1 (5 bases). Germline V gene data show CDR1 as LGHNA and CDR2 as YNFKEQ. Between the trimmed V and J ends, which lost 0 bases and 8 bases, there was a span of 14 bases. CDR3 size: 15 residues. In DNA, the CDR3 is TGTGCCAGCAGCCAAGATGCAGGGAATCTGTACATTCAGTACTTC. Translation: CASSQDAGNLYIQYF.

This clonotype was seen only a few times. This CDR3 is CSARDRVNTEAFF. The CDR3 DNA is TGCAGTGCTAGGGACAGGGTGAACACTGAAGCTTTCTTT. The rearrangement links TRBV20-1 to TRBJ1-1, with 8 nucleotides matching TRBD1. The CDR3 totals 13 residues. V lost 3 bases, J lost 0 bases, and 0 bases stayed unmatched. Germline CDR1 DFQATT, CDR2 SNEGSKA (reference sequence).

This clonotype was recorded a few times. CDR3 in amino acids: CASSQVRGHEQFF. In DNA form, the CDR3 reads TGCGCCAGCAGCCAAGTTAGGGGACATGAGCAGTTCTTC. This chain joins TRBV4-3 and TRBJ2-1, with D perhaps matching TRBD1 or TRBD2 (5 bases each). With 1 base removed from V and 8 bases from J, the gap between germline ends came to 9 bases. CDR1 LGHNA and CDR2 YSLEER come from the germline V gene. CDR3 length equals 13 residues.

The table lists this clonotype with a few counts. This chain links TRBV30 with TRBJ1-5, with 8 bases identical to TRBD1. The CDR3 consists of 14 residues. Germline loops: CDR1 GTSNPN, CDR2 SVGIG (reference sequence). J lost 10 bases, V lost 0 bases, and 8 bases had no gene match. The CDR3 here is CAWSVKDRAAPQHF. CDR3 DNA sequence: TGTGCCTGGAGTGTCAAGGACAGGGCGGCACCCCAGCATTTT.

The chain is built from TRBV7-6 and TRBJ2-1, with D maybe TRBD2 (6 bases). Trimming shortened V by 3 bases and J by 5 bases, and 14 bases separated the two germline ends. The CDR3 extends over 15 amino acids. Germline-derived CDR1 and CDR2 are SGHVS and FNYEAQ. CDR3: CASSLFGSGHNEQFF. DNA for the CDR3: TGTGCCAGCAGCTTGTTTGGTAGCGGTCACAATGAGCAGTTCTTC.

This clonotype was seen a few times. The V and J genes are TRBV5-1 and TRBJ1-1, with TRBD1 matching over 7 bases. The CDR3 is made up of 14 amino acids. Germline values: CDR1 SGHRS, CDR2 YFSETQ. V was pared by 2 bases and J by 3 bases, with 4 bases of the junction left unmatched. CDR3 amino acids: CASSFPGGYTEAFF. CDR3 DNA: TGCGCCAGCAGCTTTCCAGGGGGATACACTGAAGCTTTCTTT.

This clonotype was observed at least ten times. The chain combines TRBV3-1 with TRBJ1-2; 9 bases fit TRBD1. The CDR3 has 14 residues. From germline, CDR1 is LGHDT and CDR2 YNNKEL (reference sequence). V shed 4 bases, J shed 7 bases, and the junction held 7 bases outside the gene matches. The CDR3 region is CASSLDRGMSGYTF. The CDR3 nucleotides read TGTGCCAGCAGCCTTGACAGGGGGATGAGTGGCTACACCTTC.

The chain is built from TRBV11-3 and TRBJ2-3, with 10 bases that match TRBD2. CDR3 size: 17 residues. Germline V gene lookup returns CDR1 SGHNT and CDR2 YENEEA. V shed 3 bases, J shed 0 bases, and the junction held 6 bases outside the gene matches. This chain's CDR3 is CASSFSGGKTSTDTQYF. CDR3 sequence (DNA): TGTGCCAGCAGCTTTAGCGGGGGGAAAACTAGCACAGATACGCAGTATTTT.

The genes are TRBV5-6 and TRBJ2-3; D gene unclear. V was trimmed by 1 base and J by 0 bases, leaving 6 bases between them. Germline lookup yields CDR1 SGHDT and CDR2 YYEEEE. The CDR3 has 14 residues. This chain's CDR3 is CASSLPQSTDTQYF. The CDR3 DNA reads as TGTGCCAGCAGCTTGCCGCAGAGCACAGATACGCAGTATTTT. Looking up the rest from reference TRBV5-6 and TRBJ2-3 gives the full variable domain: DAGVTQSPTHLIKTRGQQVTLRCSPKSGHDTVSWYQQALGQGPQFIFQYYEEEERQRGNFPDRFSGHQFPNYSSELNVNALLLGDSALYLCASSLPQSTDTQYFGPGTRLTVL.

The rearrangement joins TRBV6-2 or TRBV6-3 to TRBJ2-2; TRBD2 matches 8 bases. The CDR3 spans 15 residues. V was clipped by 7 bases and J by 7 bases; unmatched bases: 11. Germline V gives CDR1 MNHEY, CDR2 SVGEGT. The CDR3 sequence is CASNTGLGLNGELFF. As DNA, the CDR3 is TGTGCCAGCAATACGGGACTAGGATTAAACGGGGAGCTGTTTTTT.

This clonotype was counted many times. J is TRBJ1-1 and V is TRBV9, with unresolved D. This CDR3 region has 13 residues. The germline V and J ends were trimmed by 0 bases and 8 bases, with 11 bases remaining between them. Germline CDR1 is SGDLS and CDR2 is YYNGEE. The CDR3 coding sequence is TGTGCCAGCAGCGTAGCCCTCACTACCGAAGCTTTCTTT. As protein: CASSVALTTEAFF.

The CDR3 spells CATRNSGANVLTF. The CDR3 nucleotides are TGTGCCACAAGGAACTCTGGGGCCAACGTCCTGACTTTC. The chain couples TRBV19 to TRBJ2-6; no definite D call. Germline CDR1 and CDR2: LNHDA and SQIVND (reference sequence). The germline V and J ends were trimmed by 10 bases and 0 bases, with 7 bases remaining between them. The CDR3 runs to 13 residues.

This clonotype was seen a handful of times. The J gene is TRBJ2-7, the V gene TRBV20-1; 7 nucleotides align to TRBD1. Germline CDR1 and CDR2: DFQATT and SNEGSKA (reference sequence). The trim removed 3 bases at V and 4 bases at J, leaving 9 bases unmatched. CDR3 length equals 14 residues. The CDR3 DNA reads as TGCAGTGCTAGTGTAGGGGGCCATTTTTACGAGCAGTACGTC. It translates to CSASVGGHFYEQYV.

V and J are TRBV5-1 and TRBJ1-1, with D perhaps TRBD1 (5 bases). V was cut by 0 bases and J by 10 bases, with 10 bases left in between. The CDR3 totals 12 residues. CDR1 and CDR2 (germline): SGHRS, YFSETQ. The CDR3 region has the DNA TGCGCCAGCAGCTTGGCCCCAGGGAGAGCTTTCTTT. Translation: CASSLAPGRAFF. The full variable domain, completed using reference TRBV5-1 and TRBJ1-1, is KAGVTQTPRYLIKTRGQQVTLSCSPISGHRSVSWYQQTPGQGLQFLFEYFSETQRNKGNFPGRFSGRQFSNSRSEMNVSTLELGDSALYLCASSLAPGRAFFGQGTRLTVV.